The text below deals with one T cell receptor beta chain. These data are taken from a study of blood T cell repertoires in COVID-19. In the study overall: From T cells, B-cell-depleted T cells, or PBMCs came the material, which was cDNA or gDNA.

With 3 bases removed from V and 6 bases from J, the gap between germline ends came to 20 bases. The CDR3 loop spans 16 amino acids. Looked up from germline, CDR1 is SGDLS and CDR2 is YYNGEE. Produced via immunoSEQ multiplex PCR; TCRdb's table is partial and in-frame only. Among about 230,000 clones, approximately 80% were seen once, and the ten largest hold roughly 8%. The clonotype was recovered from a woman of 80 years or more with COVID-19, enrolled during active disease. The chain links TRBV9 to TRBJ2-3, with D possibly matching TRBD1 (8 bases). What was sequenced was peripheral blood. CDR3 protein: CASSAFPSQGGDTQYF. The CDR3 nucleotides read TGTGCCAGCAGCGCTTTTCCCTCACAGGGGGGGGATACGCAGTATTTT.